Shown below are 14 T cell receptor beta chains from a single sample sequenced in a study of cytomegalovirus exposure and HLA in healthy donors (dated by TCRdb to between 2016 and 2019). The library came from the immunoSEQ multiplex PCR assay. TCRdb took this table from immuneACCESS and kept in-frame rearrangements with V and J called. Such tables lack part of the clones; where checked against another copy, unresolved V genes explain under half of the gap, and the rest is unexplained. This sample lists 210,000 or so clones; around 90% were detected once. The top ten hold 2.9% of the sample. The sequencing input was PBMCs. These TCRs come from a woman under 30 in good health and CMV-seronegative.

In nucleotides, the CDR3 is TGTGCCAGCAACGGGGACTCCTACGAGCAGTACTTC. It specifies CASNGDSYEQYF. The V gene is TRBV6-1, the J gene TRBJ2-7, with TRBD2 as a possible D gene (5 bases). Germline V lookup: CDR1 MNHNS, CDR2 SASEGT. There are 12 residues in the CDR3. Trimming left V 7 bases short and J 0 bases short, with 7 bases between.

CDR3 bases: TGTGCCAGCAGGGGACTAGCGGGAGACACCGGGGAGCTGTTTTTT. Protein sequence: CASRGLAGDTGELFF. The V call is TRBV6-1, the J call TRBJ2-2; 14 bases align to TRBD2. V lost 6 bases, J lost 3 bases, and 0 bases stayed unmatched. The CDR3 has 15 residues. The germline gives CDR1 MNHNS, CDR2 SASEGT.

The chain combines TRBV7-9 with TRBJ2-1; 15 bases match TRBD2. This CDR3 is built from 16 residues. The germline V gene encodes CDR1 SEHNR and CDR2 FQNEAQ (reference sequence). V dropped 5 bases and J dropped 9; count of bases not matched to a gene: 8. Here the CDR3 DNA reads TGTGCCAGCAGCCCGACAGGACTAGCGGGAGGGGGTGAGCAGTTCTTC. It specifies CASSPTGLAGGGEQFF.

The CDR3 sequence: CASSQDPGGYEQYF. CDR3 bases: TGTGCCAGCAGCCAAGACCCAGGGGGCTACGAGCAGTACTTC. The chain couples TRBV4-2 to TRBJ2-7, with 7 bases matching TRBD1. J lost 3 bases, V lost 0 bases, and 2 bases had no gene match. The CDR3 is 14 amino acids. CDR1 LGHNA and CDR2 YNFKEQ come from the germline V gene.

A note on this clone: Other nucleotide sequences in the sample specify the same CDR3. The V call is TRBV19, the J call TRBJ1-1, with D tentatively TRBD1 (5 bases). V was cut by 2 bases and J by 4 bases, with 11 bases left in between. From germline, CDR1 is LNHDA and CDR2 SQIVND (reference sequence). The CDR3 runs 14 residues. As DNA, the CDR3 is TGTGCCAGTAGTATAACGGGGGGGGGCACTGAAGCTTTCTTT. This codes for CASSITGGGTEAFF.

This clone came up once. This sequence joins TRBV28 and TRBJ2-7, with 9 bases matching TRBD1. CDR3 size: 15 residues. V was clipped by 8 bases and J by 5 bases; unmatched bases: 13. Looked up from germline, CDR1 is MDHEN and CDR2 is SYDVKM. As DNA, the CDR3 is TGTGCCAGCTCTAACCCGGGACAGGGATTCGACGAGCAGTACTTC. Encoded protein: CASSNPGQGFDEQYF. Full variable domain (outside the CDR3, taken from reference TRBV28 and TRBJ2-7): DVKVTQSSRYLVKRTGEKVFLECVQDMDHENMFWYRQDPGLGLRLIYFSYDVKMKEKGDIPEGYSVSREKKERFSLILESASTNQTSMYLCASSNPGQGFDEQYFGPGTRLTVT.

The V call is TRBV7-9, the J call TRBJ2-3, with 9 nucleotides matching TRBD2. This CDR3 is built from 16 residues. The V and J ends lost 5 bases and 4 bases, in that order; junction bases with no gene match: 10. The germline V gene has CDR1 SEHNR and CDR2 FQNEAQ (reference sequence). CDR3 sequence: CASSNPQREAADTQYF. The CDR3 region has the DNA TGTGCCAGCAGCAACCCCCAGCGGGAGGCCGCAGATACGCAGTATTTT.

The chain recombines TRBV15 with TRBJ2-5, with 8 positions matching TRBD2. J was trimmed by 5 bases and V by 0 bases; bases with no gene match: 5. Germline CDR1 LNHNV, CDR2 YYDKDF (reference sequence). There are 15 residues in the CDR3. CDR3 amino acids: CATSREAGGGETQYF. CDR3 in DNA: TGTGCCACCAGCAGAGAGGCGGGAGGAGGTGAGACCCAGTACTTC.

The V call is TRBV7-6, the J call TRBJ2-2; perhaps TRBD1 as D (5 bases). The CDR3 consists of 15 residues. With 3 bases removed from V and 6 bases from J, the gap between germline ends came to 14 bases. Germline V gives CDR1 SGHVS, CDR2 FNYEAQ. CDR3 loop: CASSFYPTEAGELFF. CDR3 in DNA: TGTGCCAGCAGCTTCTACCCGACAGAGGCCGGGGAGCTGTTTTTT.

J is TRBJ2-3 and V is TRBV15; TRBD1 matches 10 bases. V gave up 2 bases and J gave up 3 bases; unmatched junction bases: 8. Per germline, CDR1 LNHNV and CDR2 YYDKDF (reference sequence). The length of the CDR3 is 17 residues. CDR3 sequence (DNA): TGTGCCACCAGCAGAAGAATAAGGACAGGGGGGACAGATACGCAGTATTTT. It encodes CATSRRIRTGGTDTQYF.

V and J are TRBV7-2 and TRBJ1-1; D perhaps matches TRBD1 (6 bases). The CDR3 loop spans 15 amino acids. V was cut by 6 bases and J by 4 bases, with 18 bases left in between. Looked up from germline, CDR1 is SGHTA and CDR2 is FQGNSA. The CDR3 coding sequence is TGTGCCAGCAGATACGACTCAGGGGCAAGCACTGAAGCTTTCTTT. Residues: CASRYDSGASTEAFF.

The V gene is TRBV11-3, the J gene TRBJ2-7; a weak D match, TRBD1 (6 bases). CDR1 is SGHNT, CDR2 YENEEA, per germline. The CDR3 is 14 residues long. Trimming left V 1 base short and J 2 bases short, with 9 bases between. The CDR3 DNA follows: TGTGCCAGCAGCTTAGCTCGACAGGCCTACGAGCAGTACTTC. It codes for CASSLARQAYEQYF.

Ten or more counts support this clone. The rearrangement links TRBV19 to TRBJ2-7; D unresolved. Trimming cost V 3 bases and J 0 bases, with 12 bases left between them. The CDR3 runs 15 residues. Germline V gives CDR1 LNHDA, CDR2 SQIVND (reference sequence). The CDR3 sequence: CASSIQPGNSYEQYF. CDR3 sequence (DNA): TGTGCCAGTAGTATTCAACCAGGAAACTCCTACGAGCAGTACTTC. The whole variable domain, filled in from reference TRBV19 and TRBJ2-7, reads DGGITQSPKYLFRKEGQNVTLSCEQNLNHDAMYWYRQDPGQGLRLIYYSQIVNDFQKGDIAEGYSVSREKKESFPLTVTSAQKNPTAFYLCASSIQPGNSYEQYFGPGTRLTVT.

The chain employs TRBV27 and TRBJ2-1; perhaps TRBD1 as D (5 bases). Trimming stripped 2 bases from V and 5 bases from J, with 13 bases between. This CDR3 spans 15 amino acids. Germline loops: CDR1 MNHEY, CDR2 SMNVEV (reference sequence). The CDR3 nucleotides are TGTGCCAGCAGTTTAGCCCTAGGGGCTCACAATGAGCAGTTCTTC. Its translation: CASSLALGAHNEQFF.